One and the same sample provided the 4 T cell receptor beta chains below, sequenced in a study of T cell responses to AZD1222 COVID-19 vaccine. Measured with immunoSEQ multiplex PCR; TCRdb has only the in-frame clones, and not every one. The sample shows about 110,000 clones, roughly 85% of them seen only once. Specimen: peripheral blood, collected 28 days after the second AZD1222 dose. The receptors originated from an adult who received the AZD1222 COVID-19 vaccine.

The V gene is TRBV6-5, the J gene TRBJ1-5, with 8 bases identical to TRBD1. The CDR3 runs 15 residues. Per germline, CDR1 MNHEY and CDR2 SVGAGI. With V trimmed by 5 bases and J by 7 bases, 10 bases remained unmatched. The CDR3 DNA reads TGTGCCAGCAGTATATCAGGGGGCGCGAGACAGCCCCAGCATTTT. Translation: CASSISGGARQPQHF.

The rearrangement uses TRBV4-1 and TRBJ2-2; D remains unclear. Between the trimmed V and J ends, which lost 4 bases and 3 bases, there was a span of 9 bases. CDR3 length: 14 residues. CDR1 and CDR2 from the germline V gene are MGHRA and YSYEKL. CDR3 nucleotides: TGCGCCAGCAGCCGTCAGGTGCACACCGGGGAGCTGTTTTTT. Translating it yields CASSRQVHTGELFF.

The chain joins TRBV19 to TRBJ1-5; D uncertain. The V and J ends lost 5 bases and 5 bases respectively, with 10 bases between them. In germline, CDR1 is LNHDA, CDR2 SQIVND (reference sequence). The length of the CDR3 is 13 residues. The chain's CDR3 is CASSPWPDQPQHF. CDR3 sequence (DNA): TGTGCCAGTAGTCCTTGGCCCGATCAGCCCCAGCATTTT.

The chain is built from TRBV4-1 and TRBJ1-1; D uncertain. CDR3 size: 17 residues. Trimming pared 2 bases from V and 1 base from J, leaving 17 bases between. Germline lookup yields CDR1 MGHRA and CDR2 YSYEKL. CDR3 nucleotide sequence: TGCGCCAGCAGCCAATGGGTTATGACATTTAAGAACACTGAAGCTTTCTTT. Protein product: CASSQWVMTFKNTEAFF.